This T cell receptor (beta chain) was sequenced for a study of long-term antiretroviral therapy in people with HIV. immunoSEQ v3.0 was run at survey level. Some clones are missing from TCRdb's copy, which holds only in-frame ones; the method was immunoSEQ multiplex PCR. The repertoire holds some 26,000 clones, with roughly 80% as singletons. CDR1 GTSNPN and CDR2 SVGIG come from the germline V gene (reference sequence). The CDR3 runs 13 residues. The germline V and J ends were trimmed by 6 bases and 5 bases, with 17 bases remaining between them. General study findings and limits: It was not possible to obtain data on ART adherence, viral resistance or therapy changes. ART-treated samples gained diversity yet remained below transplant donor controls. Control repertoires displayed wider CDR3 length ranges than the HIV repertoires.

Donors each had at least one pre-ART PBMC sample and at least two post-ART ones. Details on this clone: Its antigen is unknown.

The source was unsorted PBMCs, collected 1.1 years before starting antiretroviral therapy. V is TRBV30 and J is TRBJ2-7; D may correspond to TRBD1 or TRBD2 (5 bases each). The sequence came from a woman aged 35 to 49 with HIV. This CDR3 is CACQSGAGNEQYF. The CDR3 nucleotides read TGTGCCTGTCAATCCGGGGCTGGAAACGAGCAGTACTTC.